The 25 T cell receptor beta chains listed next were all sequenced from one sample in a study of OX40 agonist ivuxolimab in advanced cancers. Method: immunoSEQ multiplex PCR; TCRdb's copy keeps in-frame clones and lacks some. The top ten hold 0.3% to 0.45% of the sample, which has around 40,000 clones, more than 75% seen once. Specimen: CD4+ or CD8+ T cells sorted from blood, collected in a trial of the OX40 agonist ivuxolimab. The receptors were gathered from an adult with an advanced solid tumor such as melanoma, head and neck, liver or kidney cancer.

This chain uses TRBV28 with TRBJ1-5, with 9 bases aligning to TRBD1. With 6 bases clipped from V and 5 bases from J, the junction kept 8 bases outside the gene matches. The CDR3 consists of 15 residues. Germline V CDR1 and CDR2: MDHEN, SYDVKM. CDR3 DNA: TGTGCCAGCAGGGACACGGACAGGGGACATCAGCCCCAGCATTTT. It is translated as CASRDTDRGHQPQHF.

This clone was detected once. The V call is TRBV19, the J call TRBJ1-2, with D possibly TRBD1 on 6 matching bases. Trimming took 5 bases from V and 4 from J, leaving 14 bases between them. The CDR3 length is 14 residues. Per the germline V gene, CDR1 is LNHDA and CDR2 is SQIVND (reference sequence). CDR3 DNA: TGTGCCAGTAGTTATAACGGACAGCCCTATGGCTACACCTTC. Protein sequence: CASSYNGQPYGYTF. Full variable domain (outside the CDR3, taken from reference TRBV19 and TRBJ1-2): DGGITQSPKYLFRKEGQNVTLSCEQNLNHDAMYWYRQDPGQGLRLIYYSQIVNDFQKGDIAEGYSVSREKKESFPLTVTSAQKNPTAFYLCASSYNGQPYGYTFGSGTRLTVV.

CDR3 sequence: CASSLRTSGYYNEQFF. DNA of the CDR3: TGTGCCAGCAGCTTAAGGACTAGCGGGTACTACAATGAGCAGTTCTTC. V usage is TRBV7-2 and J usage is TRBJ2-1, with 11 bases that match TRBD2. V trimming: 2 bases; J trimming: 3 bases; junction bases outside the gene matches: 3. CDR3 size: 16 residues. Germline V gives CDR1 SGHTA, CDR2 FQGNSA.

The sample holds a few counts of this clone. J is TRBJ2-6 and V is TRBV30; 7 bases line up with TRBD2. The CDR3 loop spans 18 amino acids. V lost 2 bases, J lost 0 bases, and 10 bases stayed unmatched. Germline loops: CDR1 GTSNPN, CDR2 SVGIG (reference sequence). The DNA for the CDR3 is TGTGCCTGGAGTAGGTCGTTCGGGGGGTCCTCTGGGGCCAACGTCCTGACTTTC. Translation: CAWSRSFGGSSGANVLTF.

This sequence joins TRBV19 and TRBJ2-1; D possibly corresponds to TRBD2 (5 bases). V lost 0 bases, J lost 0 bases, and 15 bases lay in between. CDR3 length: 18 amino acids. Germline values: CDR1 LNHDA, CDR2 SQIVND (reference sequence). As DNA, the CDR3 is TGTGCCAGTAGTATAGATGGGAGAGGGAGTAGCTCCTACAATGAGCAGTTCTTC. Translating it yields CASSIDGRGSSSYNEQFF.

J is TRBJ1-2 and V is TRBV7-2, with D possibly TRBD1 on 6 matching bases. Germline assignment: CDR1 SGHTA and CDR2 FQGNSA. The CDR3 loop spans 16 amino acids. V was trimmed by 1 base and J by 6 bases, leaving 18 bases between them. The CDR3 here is CASSLGGQGKIHGYTF. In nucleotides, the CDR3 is TGTGCCAGCAGCTTAGGAGGCCAGGGGAAGATCCATGGCTACACCTTC.

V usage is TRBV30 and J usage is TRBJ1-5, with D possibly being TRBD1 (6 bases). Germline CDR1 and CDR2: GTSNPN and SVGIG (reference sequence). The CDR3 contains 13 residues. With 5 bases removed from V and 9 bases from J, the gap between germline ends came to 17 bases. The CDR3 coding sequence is TGTGCCTGGGCGGGAGGGGGGTCGCGGCCCCAGCATTTT. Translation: CAWAGGGSRPQHF.

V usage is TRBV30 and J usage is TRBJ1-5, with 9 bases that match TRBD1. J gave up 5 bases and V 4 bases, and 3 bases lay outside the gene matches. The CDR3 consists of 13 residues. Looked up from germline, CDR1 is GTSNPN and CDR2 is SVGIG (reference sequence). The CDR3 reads CAWNRDRDQPQHF. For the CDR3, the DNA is TGTGCCTGGAACCGGGACAGGGATCAGCCCCAGCATTTT.

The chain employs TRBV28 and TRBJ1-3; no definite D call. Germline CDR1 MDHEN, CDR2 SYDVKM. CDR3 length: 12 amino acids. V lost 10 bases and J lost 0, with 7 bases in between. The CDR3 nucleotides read TGTGCCACCCGGGCCTCTGGAAACACCATATATTTT. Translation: CATRASGNTIYF.

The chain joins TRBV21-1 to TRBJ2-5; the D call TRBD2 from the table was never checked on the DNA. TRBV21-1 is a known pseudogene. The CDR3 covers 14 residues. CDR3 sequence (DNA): TGTGCCAGCAGCAAAGAATTACTACGAGAGACCCAGTACTTC. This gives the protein CASSKELLRETQYF.

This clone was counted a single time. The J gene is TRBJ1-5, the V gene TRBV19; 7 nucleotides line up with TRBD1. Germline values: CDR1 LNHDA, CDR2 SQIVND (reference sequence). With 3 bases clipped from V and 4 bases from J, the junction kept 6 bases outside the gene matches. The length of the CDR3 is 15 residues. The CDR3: CASSMRDSSNQPQHF. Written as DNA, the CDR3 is TGTGCCAGTAGTATGAGGGACAGTTCTAATCAGCCCCAGCATTTT. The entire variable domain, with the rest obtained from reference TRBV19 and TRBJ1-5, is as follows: DGGITQSPKYLFRKEGQNVTLSCEQNLNHDAMYWYRQDPGQGLRLIYYSQIVNDFQKGDIAEGYSVSREKKESFPLTVTSAQKNPTAFYLCASSMRDSSNQPQHFGDGTRLSIL.

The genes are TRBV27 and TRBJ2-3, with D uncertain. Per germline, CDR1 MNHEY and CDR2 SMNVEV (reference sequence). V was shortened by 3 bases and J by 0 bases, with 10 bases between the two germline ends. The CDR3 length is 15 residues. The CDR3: CASSLGQPSTDTQYF. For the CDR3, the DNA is TGTGCCAGCAGTTTGGGTCAGCCCAGCACAGATACGCAGTATTTT.

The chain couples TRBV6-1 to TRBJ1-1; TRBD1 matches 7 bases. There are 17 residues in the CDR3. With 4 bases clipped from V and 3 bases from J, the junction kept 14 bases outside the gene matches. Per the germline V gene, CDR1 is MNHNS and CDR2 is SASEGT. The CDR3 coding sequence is TGTGCCAGCAGTGCTAGGGCAGGGGGTGTTGGGGACACTGAAGCTTTCTTT. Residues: CASSARAGGVGDTEAFF.

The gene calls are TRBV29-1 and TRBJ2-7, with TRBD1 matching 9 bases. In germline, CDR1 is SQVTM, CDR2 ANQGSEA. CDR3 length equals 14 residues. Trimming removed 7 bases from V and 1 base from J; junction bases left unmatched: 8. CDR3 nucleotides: TGCAGCGCCTGGGGACAGGGTACTTCCTACGAGCAGTACTTC. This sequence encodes CSAWGQGTSYEQYF.

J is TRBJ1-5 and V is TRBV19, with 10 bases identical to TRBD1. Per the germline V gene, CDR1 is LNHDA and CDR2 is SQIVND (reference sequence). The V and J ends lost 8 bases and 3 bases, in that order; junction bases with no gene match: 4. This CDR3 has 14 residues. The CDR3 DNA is TGTGCCAGTGCCGGGACAGGGGTCAATCAGCCCCAGCATTTT. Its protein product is CASAGTGVNQPQHF.

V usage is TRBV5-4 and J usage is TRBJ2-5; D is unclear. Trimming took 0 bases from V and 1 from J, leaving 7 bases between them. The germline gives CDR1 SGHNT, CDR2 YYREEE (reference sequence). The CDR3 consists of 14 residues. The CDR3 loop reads CASSLVERQETQYF. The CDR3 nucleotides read TGTGCCAGCAGCTTGGTGGAGCGCCAAGAGACCCAGTACTTC.

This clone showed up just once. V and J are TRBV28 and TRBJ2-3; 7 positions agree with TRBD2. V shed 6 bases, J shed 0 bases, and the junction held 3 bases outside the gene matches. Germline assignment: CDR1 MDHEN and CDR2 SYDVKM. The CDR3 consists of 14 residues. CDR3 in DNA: TGTGCCAGCAGATACGGGGGGAGCACAGATACGCAGTATTTT. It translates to CASRYGGSTDTQYF.

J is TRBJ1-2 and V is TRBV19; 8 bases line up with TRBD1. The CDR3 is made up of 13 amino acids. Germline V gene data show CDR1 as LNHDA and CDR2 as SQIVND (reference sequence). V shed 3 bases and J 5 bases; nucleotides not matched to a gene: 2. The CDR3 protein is CASSIGQGYGYTF. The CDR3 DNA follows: TGTGCCAGTAGTATTGGACAGGGATATGGCTACACCTTC.

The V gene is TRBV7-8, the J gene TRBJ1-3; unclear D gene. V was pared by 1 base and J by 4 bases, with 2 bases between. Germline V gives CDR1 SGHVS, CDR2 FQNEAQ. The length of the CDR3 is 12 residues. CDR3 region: CASSLGGNTIYF. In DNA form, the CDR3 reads TGTGCCAGCAGCTTAGGAGGAAACACCATATATTTT.

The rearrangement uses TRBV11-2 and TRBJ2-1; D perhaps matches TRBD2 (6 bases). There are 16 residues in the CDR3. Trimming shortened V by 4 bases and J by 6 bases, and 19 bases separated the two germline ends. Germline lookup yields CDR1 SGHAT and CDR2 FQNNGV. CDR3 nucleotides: TGTGCCAGCAGCTACCTCCAAACGGGAGTTAGCAATGAGCAGTTCTTC. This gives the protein CASSYLQTGVSNEQFF.

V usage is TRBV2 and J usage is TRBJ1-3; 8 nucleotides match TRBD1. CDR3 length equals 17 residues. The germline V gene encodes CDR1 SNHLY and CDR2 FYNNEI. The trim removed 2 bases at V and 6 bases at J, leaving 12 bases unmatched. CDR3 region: CASSELGQVGDLNTIYF. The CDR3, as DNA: TGTGCCAGCAGTGAATTGGGACAGGTTGGGGATCTAAACACCATATATTTT. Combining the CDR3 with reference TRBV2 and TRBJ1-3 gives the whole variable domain EPEVTQTPSHQVTQMGQEVILRCVPISNHLYFYWYRQILGQKVEFLVSFYNNEISEKSEIFDDQFSVERPDGSNFTLKIRSTKLEDSAMYFCASSELGQVGDLNTIYFGEGSWLTVV.

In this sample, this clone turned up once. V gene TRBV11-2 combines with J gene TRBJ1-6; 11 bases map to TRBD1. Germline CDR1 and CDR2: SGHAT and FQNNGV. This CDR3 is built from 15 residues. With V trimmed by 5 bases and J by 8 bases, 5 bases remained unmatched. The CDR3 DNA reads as TGTGCCAGCAGCCCAGGACAGGGGGCATATTCACCCCTCCACTTT. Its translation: CASSPGQGAYSPLHF.

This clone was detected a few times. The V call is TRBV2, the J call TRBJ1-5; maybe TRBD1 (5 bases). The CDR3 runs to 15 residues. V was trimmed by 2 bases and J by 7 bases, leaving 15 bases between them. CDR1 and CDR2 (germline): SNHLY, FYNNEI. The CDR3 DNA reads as TGTGCCAGCAGTGAATCTATTGGAGGGACCCAGCCCCAGCATTTT. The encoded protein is CASSESIGGTQPQHF.

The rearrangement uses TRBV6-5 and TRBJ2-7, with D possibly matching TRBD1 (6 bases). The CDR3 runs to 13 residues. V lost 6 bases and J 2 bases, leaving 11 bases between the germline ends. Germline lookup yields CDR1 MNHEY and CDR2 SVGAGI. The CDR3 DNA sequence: TGTGCCAGCAGCGACAGGCCGGCCTACGAGCAGTACTTC. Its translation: CASSDRPAYEQYF.

In DNA form, the CDR3 reads TGCGCCAGCAGCTTGCCCCGGCAGGCGGCGGAGACCCAGTACTTC. This gives the protein CASSLPRQAAETQYF. The V gene is TRBV5-1, the J gene TRBJ2-5; D is undetermined. Germline-derived CDR1 and CDR2 are SGHRS and YFSETQ. Trimming took 1 base from V and 5 from J, leaving 15 bases between them. The CDR3 is 15 amino acids.